Below are 18 T cell receptor beta chains sequenced from a single sample in a study of metastatic and nonmetastatic thyroid tumors. Nobody among the patients had been given any treatment before thyroid surgery. Using MiXCR, TCRdb reanalyzed the PCR reads. The sample includes about 40,000 clones, approximately 13% seen only once; the top ten take 9.5%. The source material was blood. All receptors derive from a female donor with papillary thyroid cancer or a benign thyroid nodule (not recorded which). Some clones in this sample may be carry-over from other donors' samples.

About this clone itself: No conserved phenylalanine or tryptophan ends this CDR3, so it is likely a read error. This chain links TRBV7-3 with TRBJ2-5; the D gene is possibly TRBD2 (7 bases). Germline V lookup: CDR1 SGHTA, CDR2 FQGTGA. Trimming pared 7 bases from V and 5 bases from J, leaving 17 bases between. The CDR3 contains 14 residues. CDR3 sequence (DNA): TGTGCCAGCATCTTGGGGGGGGCGCAGGAGACCCAGTACTCC. The encoded protein is CASILGGAQETQYS.

The chain recombines TRBV12-3 or TRBV12-4 with TRBJ1-6; perhaps TRBD1 as D (5 bases). This CDR3 spans 17 amino acids. Trimming shortened V by 5 bases and J by 7 bases, and 21 bases separated the two germline ends. CDR3 sequence (DNA): TGTGCCAGCAGTCCTAGTTTGGGGGTCGTCGGGAATTCACCCCTCCACTTT. Its translation is CASSPSLGVVGNSPLHF.

The sample holds a few counts of this clone. V gene TRBV20-1 combines with J gene TRBJ2-7; D is perhaps TRBD1 or TRBD2 (5 bases each). The CDR3 is 13 amino acids. Germline CDR1 and CDR2: DFQATT and SNEGSKA (reference sequence). Trimming pared 4 bases from V and 3 bases from J, leaving 13 bases between. CDR3 DNA sequence: TGCAGTGCTAATCAGGGACGAAGCTACGAGCAGTACTTC. Protein product: CSANQGRSYEQYF.

Remarks on this clone: An end of the junction differs from the germline gene, which may be a read error. This chain joins TRBV19 and TRBJ2-1, with D possibly matching TRBD2 (6 bases). The CDR3 extends over 15 amino acids. CDR1 and CDR2 (germline): LNHDA, SQIVND (reference sequence). For the CDR3, the DNA is TGTGCCAGTAGTATTGGCGGGACGGCCTATAATGAGCAGCTCTTC. Translated, it gives CASSIGGTAYNEQLF.

This clone was recorded at least ten times. Possible read error: a much larger clone is one base away. The chain has TRBV12-3 or TRBV12-4 and TRBJ2-5, with a possible D match to TRBD2 (5 bases). The CDR3 consists of 13 residues. V was cut by 8 bases and J by 1 base, with 11 bases left in between. This chain's CDR3 is CASSKRCQETQYF. The CDR3 nucleotides are TGTGCCAGCTCGAAGCGGTGCCAAGAGACCCAGTACTTC.

This clone was detected ten times or more. This rearrangement joins TRBV28 to TRBJ1-2; D may be TRBD1 (5 bases). Trimming took 3 bases from V and 0 from J, leaving 8 bases between them. Germline V gene data show CDR1 as MDHEN and CDR2 as SYDVKM. The CDR3 runs to 14 residues. The CDR3 region is CASSFRVANYGYTF. The CDR3 DNA reads TGTGCCAGCAGTTTCAGGGTCGCTAACTATGGCTACACCTTC.

This clone occurred once. The gene calls are TRBV20-1 and TRBJ1-2; D call uncertain. The CDR3 extends over 13 amino acids. The germline CDR1 and CDR2 sequences are DFQATT and SNEGSKA (reference sequence). Trimming took off 1 base at V and 7 bases at J, with 13 bases between the two ends. Written as DNA, the CDR3 is TGCAGTGCTAGAGGCACGAGGGCCGGTGGCTACACCTTC. This translates into CSARGTRAGGYTF.

The V call is TRBV25-1, the J call TRBJ1-1; D call uncertain. CDR3 size: 14 residues. Germline V lookup: CDR1 MGHDK, CDR2 SYGVNS. Deletions cut 3 bases from V and 3 bases from J, with 11 bases between. The CDR3, as DNA: TGTGCCAGCAGTGACGGAGGGAATGACACTGAAGCTTTCTTT. Encoded protein: CASSDGGNDTEAFF.

The chain joins TRBV5-1 to TRBJ1-4; D not resolved. This CDR3 is built from 17 residues. Trimming removed 3 bases at V and 0 bases at J, with 15 bases between. Germline-derived CDR1 and CDR2 are SGHRS and YFSETQ. The chain's CDR3 is CASSWATSSATNEKLFF. CDR3 coding DNA: TGCGCCAGCAGCTGGGCAACCTCGTCAGCAACTAATGAAAAACTGTTTTTT.

This clone has ten or more counts. The chain joins TRBV2 to TRBJ2-3; 7 bases are shared with TRBD2. There are 19 residues in the CDR3. CDR1 and CDR2 (germline): SNHLY, FYNNEI. V was clipped by 2 bases and J by 3 bases; unmatched bases: 17. The CDR3 loop reads CASSEIGGLREWLTDTQYF. The CDR3 DNA sequence: TGTGCCAGCAGTGAAATCGGGGGGTTACGGGAGTGGTTGACAGATACGCAGTATTTT.

In this sample, this clone turned up many times. The genes are TRBV9 and TRBJ1-4, with D possibly being TRBD1 (5 bases). Germline CDR1 SGDLS, CDR2 YYNGEE. The ends were cut back, 4 bases at V and 8 bases at J, with 9 bases in the middle. The CDR3 consists of 12 residues. The CDR3 DNA follows: TGTGCCAGCAGCCCGGGGGAGGAAAAACTGTTTTTT. Translation: CASSPGEEKLFF.

This clone showed up many times. This may arise from a read error, as a much more abundant clone is one base away. The chain carries TRBV28 and TRBJ2-1, with 10 bases fitting TRBD2. The CDR3 loop spans 14 amino acids. V gave up 7 bases and J gave up 7 bases; unmatched junction bases: 7. Germline assignment: CDR1 MDHEN and CDR2 SYDVKM. The CDR3 DNA sequence: TGTGCCAGCACCTCTAGCGGGAGTTATAATGAGCAGTTCTTC. Translated: CASTSSGSYNEQFF. The complete variable domain, with remaining parts taken from reference TRBV28 and TRBJ2-1, reads DVKVTQSSRYLVKRTGEKVFLECVQDMDHENMFWYRQDPGLGLRLIYFSYDVKMKEKGDIPEGYSVSREKKERFSLILESASTNQTSMYLCASTSSGSYNEQFFGPGTRLTVL.

This clone was seen at least ten times. The chain joins TRBV2 to TRBJ2-2; D gene unclear. There are 15 residues in the CDR3. V was clipped by 0 bases and J by 4 bases, with 9 bases between them. Germline assignment: CDR1 SNHLY and CDR2 FYNNEI. The CDR3 region is CASSEAPQSTGELFF. CDR3 DNA sequence: TGTGCCAGCAGTGAAGCGCCTCAGAGCACCGGGGAGCTGTTTTTT.

In this sample, this clone turned up many times. This rearrangement joins TRBV6-1 to TRBJ2-7; the match to TRBD2 covers 12 bases. The CDR3 spans 13 residues. Germline trimming cut 7 bases from V and 4 bases from J; bases unmatched to any gene: 2. Germline CDR1 reads MNHNS; CDR2 reads SASEGT. The CDR3 here is CASTSGRAYEQYF. CDR3 nucleotide sequence: TGTGCCAGCACTAGCGGGAGGGCTTACGAGCAGTACTTC.

J is TRBJ2-2 and V is TRBV27; unclear D gene. CDR1 and CDR2 from the germline V gene are MNHEY and SMNVEV (reference sequence). V was trimmed by 7 bases and J by 13 bases, leaving 25 bases between them. This CDR3 is built from 15 residues. The CDR3 here is CASTPRISNTVGLFF. In DNA, the CDR3 is TGTGCCAGCACCCCTAGAATATCGAACACCGTGGGGCTGTTTTTT.

This clone was recorded many times. This rearrangement joins TRBV3-1 to TRBJ2-2; 11 bases are shared with TRBD2. J lost 2 bases, V lost 4 bases, and 3 bases had no gene match. The germline gives CDR1 LGHDT, CDR2 YNNKEL (reference sequence). The CDR3 contains 16 residues. The CDR3 loop is CASSRLAGLNTGELFF. CDR3 DNA: TGTGCCAGCAGCCGACTAGCGGGACTCAACACCGGGGAGCTGTTTTTT.

This clone is judged medium-sized. The chain links TRBV6-1 to TRBJ1-3; unclear D gene. Germline V gene sequence: CDR1 MNHNS, CDR2 SASEGT. V was clipped by 5 bases and J by 1 base, with 18 bases between them. The CDR3 contains 17 residues. CDR3 residues: CASSPRPRRFSGNTIYF. The CDR3 bases are TGTGCCAGCAGTCCCCGGCCCCGACGTTTTTCTGGAAACACCATATATTTT.

The chain joins TRBV3-1 to TRBJ2-1; D perhaps matches TRBD2 (6 bases). V was trimmed by 0 bases and J by 8 bases, leaving 23 bases between them. CDR1 and CDR2 from the germline V gene are LGHDT and YNNKEL (reference sequence). This CDR3 has 18 amino acids. CDR3 in amino acids: CASSQDGPLATWYDEQFF. In DNA, the CDR3 is TGTGCCAGCAGCCAAGATGGCCCCCTAGCGACATGGTATGATGAGCAGTTCTTC.